This section outlines one T cell receptor beta chain sequence together with its context. Its cognate antigen is unknown. This sample is part of a study of T cell responses to AZD1222 COVID-19 vaccine. Study information: Pooling covered second doses at about 4 or about 12 weeks. General study results and limits: Only six people who got AZD1222 tested seropositive at baseline. Targeting of unmutated variant regions was reportedly seen in nearly half of spike-specific TCRs. Only after the peak T cell response were repertoires sampled.

Germline CDR1 reads LNHDA; CDR2 reads SQIVND (reference sequence). The V end was cut by 4 bases, the J end by 0 bases, with 19 bases between. CDR3 length: 19 amino acids. Using immunoSEQ multiplex PCR, the repertoire was profiled, and TCRdb retains in-frame clones only, with some absent. The sample has 130,000 to 150,000 clones, approximately 90% seen once. V and J are TRBV19 and TRBJ1-6; TRBD1 might be the D (6 bases). The receptor was isolated from an adult in good health. The sequenced sample was peripheral blood, obtained on day 0 of AZD1222 vaccination. The CDR3 loop is CASSTRQVSSSSYNSPLHF. CDR3 nucleotide sequence: TGTGCCAGTAGTACCAGACAGGTCAGCAGTAGCTCCTATAATTCACCCCTCCACTTT.